Following are 21 T cell receptor beta chains from one sample sequenced in a study of CD8 T cells in ankylosing spondylitis. One entry per CDR3 protein results from TCRdb running MiXCR on the 5' RACE reads. The top ten hold over 5.5% of the sample, which has roughly 150,000 distinct CDR3 sequences, around a third seen once. Sequenced: synovial fluid, either unsorted or a sorted T cell fraction (not recorded which). These TCRs come from a male donor with ankylosing spondylitis.

This clonotype has a count of ten or more. The V and J genes are TRBV14 and TRBJ1-1; 7 nucleotides agree with TRBD1. Germline CDR1 and CDR2: SGHDN and FVKESK. Unmatched junction bases numbered 12, after V lost 4 bases and J lost 10 bases. This CDR3 has 14 residues. CDR3 nucleotide sequence: TGTGCCAGCAGCCCCTCACTACAGACAGGGAGAGCTTTCTTT. Amino acids: CASSPSLQTGRAFF.

The rearrangement links TRBV7-3 to TRBJ2-1; D is ambiguous. CDR3 length: 13 residues. Germline CDR1 reads SGHTA; CDR2 reads FQGTGA. Trimming removed 4 bases from V and 9 bases from J, with 13 bases in between. CDR3 DNA: TGTGCCAGCAGCTCAGGCCCCCTCACTGAGCAGTTCTTC. Protein sequence: CASSSGPLTEQFF. Drawing the rest from reference TRBV7-3 and TRBJ2-1, the complete variable domain is GAGVSQTPSNKVTEKGKYVELRCDPISGHTALYWYRQSLGQGPEFLIYFQGTGAADDSGLPNDRFFAVRPEGSVSTLKIQRTERGDSAVYLCASSSGPLTEQFFGPGTRLTVL.

J is TRBJ1-1 and V is TRBV11-2; D gene unclear. Germline V gene lookup returns CDR1 SGHAT and CDR2 FQNNGV. Trimming took 1 base from V and 3 from J, leaving 15 bases between them. This CDR3 is built from 16 residues. CDR3 loop: CASSLGTRTADTEAFF. The CDR3 nucleotides read TGTGCCAGCAGCTTAGGTACCAGGACCGCGGACACTGAAGCTTTCTTT.

In the case of this clonotype: A single base separates this from a much larger clone, so it may be a read error. The genes are TRBV12-3 or TRBV12-4 and TRBJ2-5; 10 bases align to TRBD2. CDR3 length equals 17 residues. The CDR3 coding sequence is TGTGCCTGCAGCCCGGGGGCTAGCGGGGGAGTGGCAGAGACCCAGTACTTC. This gives the protein CACSPGASGGVAETQYF.

This clonotype was seen only a few times. This chain connects TRBV5-1 to TRBJ2-3; 8 bases are shared with TRBD2. Trimming removed 1 base from V and 4 bases from J; junction bases left unmatched: 5. This CDR3 comprises 15 residues. The germline V gene encodes CDR1 SGHRS and CDR2 YFSETQ. The CDR3 region has the DNA TGCGCCAGCAGCTTGCGGGGGGGTGTCCCAGATACGCAGTATTTT. Its translation is CASSLRGGVPDTQYF.

V gene TRBV20-1 combines with J gene TRBJ2-1, with 9 bases fitting TRBD1. Looked up from germline, CDR1 is DFQATT and CDR2 is SNEGSKA (reference sequence). The trim removed 6 bases at V and 7 bases at J, leaving 10 bases unmatched. This CDR3 is built from 14 residues. CDR3 sequence: CSAPDRGKRNEQFF. The CDR3 DNA follows: TGCAGTGCCCCCGACAGGGGGAAAAGGAATGAGCAGTTCTTC.

This clonotype was seen at least ten times. This chain joins TRBV30 and TRBJ1-1; TRBD1 is a possible D gene (5 bases). V lost 8 bases, J lost 1 base, and 11 bases lay in between. Germline lookup yields CDR1 GTSNPN and CDR2 SVGIG (reference sequence). The CDR3 has 12 amino acids. CDR3 DNA sequence: TGTGCCGGGACCCGGGCGAACACTGAAGCTTTCTTT. Protein: CAGTRANTEAFF.

This clonotype was counted many times. The gene calls are TRBV6-2 or TRBV6-3 and TRBJ2-2; no definite D call. The CDR3 spans 13 residues. Germline CDR1 is MNHEY and CDR2 is SVGEGT. Trimming shortened V by 5 bases and J by 6 bases, and 10 bases separated the two germline ends. The CDR3 here is CASSRQAAGELFF. DNA for the CDR3: TGTGCCAGCAGTCGGCAGGCAGCCGGGGAGCTGTTTTTT.

This clonotype showed up just a few times. CDR3 bases: TGCGCCAGCAGCTTGGCCGAGCAGGCCCTCCATGAGCAGTTCTTC. Translated, it gives CASSLAEQALHEQFF. The rearrangement joins TRBV5-1 to TRBJ2-1; D ambiguous. The V gene lost 0 bases and the J gene lost 8 bases, with 15 bases spanning the gap. The CDR3 loop spans 15 amino acids. Germline values: CDR1 SGHRS, CDR2 YFSETQ.

V usage is TRBV5-1 and J usage is TRBJ2-1, with 9 bases lining up with TRBD2. In germline, CDR1 is SGHRS, CDR2 YFSETQ. The CDR3 contains 15 residues. Trimming removed 3 bases from V and 9 bases from J; junction bases left unmatched: 10. The CDR3 DNA follows: TGCGCCAGCAGCTCCCAGCGGGGGGCAGGGGGTGAGCAGTTCTTC. It codes for CASSSQRGAGGEQFF. Supplemented by reference TRBV5-1 and TRBJ2-1, the full variable domain reads KAGVTQTPRYLIKTRGQQVTLSCSPISGHRSVSWYQQTPGQGLQFLFEYFSETQRNKGNFPGRFSGRQFSNSRSEMNVSTLELGDSALYLCASSSQRGAGGEQFFGPGTRLTVL.

This clonotype was picked up a small number of times. The V call is TRBV30, the J call TRBJ1-1, with a possible D match to TRBD1 (5 bases). The germline gives CDR1 GTSNPN, CDR2 SVGIG (reference sequence). V was cut by 2 bases and J by 0 bases, with 28 bases left in between. The CDR3 covers 20 residues. The DNA for the CDR3 is TGTGCCTGGAGTATGGACAACGTTTATAATAGGTCCCTTATGAACACTGAAGCTTTCTTT. Translation gives CAWSMDNVYNRSLMNTEAFF.

This clonotype turned up a few times. The chain carries TRBV5-6 and TRBJ2-2; 12 positions match TRBD2. V was clipped by 4 bases and J by 1 base; unmatched bases: 5. Per germline, CDR1 SGHDT and CDR2 YYEEEE. The CDR3 covers 17 residues. CDR3 in DNA: TGTGCCAGCAGCCGGCGGACTAGCGGGGTGAACACCGGGGAGCTGTTTTTT. This encodes CASSRRTSGVNTGELFF.

This clonotype was seen at least ten times. The chain joins TRBV7-9 to TRBJ2-3; D perhaps matches TRBD2 (5 bases). Germline V lookup: CDR1 SEHNR, CDR2 FQNEAQ (reference sequence). This CDR3 has 13 residues. The V gene lost 5 bases and the J gene lost 6 bases, with 12 bases spanning the gap. The DNA of the CDR3 is TGTGCCAGCAGCGGAGGCACCTATGATACGCAGTATTTT. As protein: CASSGGTYDTQYF.

The table lists this clonotype with many counts. A much larger clone differs by one base, so this may be a read error. DNA of the CDR3: TGTGCCAGCAGCTCCCAAGAGACCCAGTACTTC. Its translation: CASSSQETQYF. This chain connects TRBV7-2 to TRBJ2-5; D ambiguous. Germline CDR1 reads SGHTA; CDR2 reads FQGNSA. The CDR3 totals 11 residues. Trimming removed 4 bases at V and 1 base at J, with 1 base between.

V is TRBV20-1 and J is TRBJ2-3; D is unresolved. This CDR3 is built from 13 residues. Trimming left V 6 bases short and J 8 bases short, with 18 bases between. Germline values: CDR1 DFQATT, CDR2 SNEGSKA (reference sequence). The CDR3 region has the DNA TGCAGTGCACCCGACGGAATGAGGACTACGCAGTATTTT. Protein product: CSAPDGMRTTQYF.

The chain is built from TRBV20-1 and TRBJ2-7, with 10 positions matching TRBD2. V shed 6 bases, J shed 6 bases, and the junction held 14 bases outside the gene matches. Germline V gene data show CDR1 as DFQATT and CDR2 as SNEGSKA (reference sequence). The CDR3 is 15 amino acids. CDR3 in amino acids: CSAPLHERGGFEQYF. DNA for the CDR3: TGCAGTGCCCCCCTTCACGAGCGGGGGGGCTTCGAGCAGTACTTC.

CDR3 sequence (DNA): TGTGCCAGCAGTTCCGAGTGGCTAGCGGGCTCCTACGAGCAGTACTTC. Protein product: CASSSEWLAGSYEQYF. V and J are TRBV12-3 or TRBV12-4 and TRBJ2-7, with 8 bases fitting TRBD2. The V and J ends lost 4 bases and 0 bases, in that order; junction bases with no gene match: 8. This CDR3 comprises 16 residues.

This clonotype was observed once. The V gene is TRBV30, the J gene TRBJ2-6; D is perhaps TRBD1 (5 bases). Trimming shortened V by 2 bases and J by 4 bases, and 12 bases separated the two germline ends. CDR3 size: 15 residues. CDR1 and CDR2 (germline): GTSNPN, SVGIG (reference sequence). Here the CDR3 reads CAWSKRGPGANVLTF. CDR3 in DNA: TGTGCCTGGAGTAAAAGGGGTCCCGGGGCCAACGTCCTGACTTTC.

The V gene is TRBV5-1, the J gene TRBJ2-1; 12 bases are a match to TRBD2. Trimming at V came to 3 bases and at J to 3 bases, leaving 4 bases not matched to a gene. CDR3 size: 16 residues. Germline-derived CDR1 and CDR2 are SGHRS and YFSETQ. The CDR3: CASSSTSGRGYNEQFF. CDR3 sequence (DNA): TGCGCCAGCAGCTCGACTAGCGGGAGAGGCTACAATGAGCAGTTCTTC.

The V and J genes are TRBV7-2 and TRBJ2-1, with D possibly being TRBD1 or TRBD2 (5 bases each). The CDR3 has 16 residues. V lost 5 bases and J lost 5, with 19 bases in between. CDR1 SGHTA and CDR2 FQGNSA come from the germline V gene. CDR3 sequence (DNA): TGTGCCAGCAGCCCAACTGGCGGGCAGGGACACAATGAGCAGTTCTTC. Encoded protein: CASSPTGGQGHNEQFF.

In DNA, the CDR3 is TGTGCCAGCAGCAGGCGGGACAGGGGGAACTCCTACGAGCAGTACTTC. Translation: CASSRRDRGNSYEQYF. This chain joins TRBV12-3 or TRBV12-4 and TRBJ2-7; 11 bases match TRBD1. This CDR3 is 16 amino acids long. Losses at the gene ends were 6 bases for V and 0 bases for J; bases not matched to a gene: 7.